This T cell receptor (beta chain) was recorded in a study of T cell responses to AZD1222 COVID-19 vaccine. The CDR3 contains 12 residues. Germline-derived CDR1 and CDR2 are LNHNV and YYDKDF (reference sequence). V lost 0 bases to trimming and J lost 7 bases, with 7 bases between them. Produced via immunoSEQ multiplex PCR; TCRdb's table is partial and in-frame only. The table has around 50,000 clones, 80% to 90% seen once. The chain uses TRBV15 and TRBJ2-7; no firm D call. The receptor was isolated from an adult in good health. The sample was peripheral blood, taken on day 0 of AZD1222 vaccination. The CDR3 DNA reads as TGTGCCACCAGCAGAGATATGGGGGAGCAGTACTTC. This encodes CATSRDMGEQYF. Together with reference TRBV15 and TRBJ2-7, the CDR3 gives the full variable domain: DAMVIQNPRYQVTQFGKPVTLSCSQTLNHNVMYWYQQKSSQAPKLLFHYYDKDFNNEADTPDNFQSRRPNTSFCFLDIRSPGLGDTAMYLCATSRDMGEQYFGPGTRLTVT.